This T cell receptor beta chain was captured in a study of blood T cell repertoires in COVID-19. Produced via immunoSEQ multiplex PCR; TCRdb's table is partial and in-frame only. Of roughly 330,000 clones in the sample, more than 75% were seen once. CDR1 MDHEN and CDR2 SYDVKM come from the germline V gene. CDR3 length equals 17 residues. The V gene lost 4 bases and the J gene lost 3 bases, with 16 bases spanning the gap. This clone has just one count. The source is a woman aged 25 to 39 who had recovered from COVID-19. The chain links TRBV28 to TRBJ1-6; D gene uncertain. Sequenced input: PBMCs or T cells enriched from blood (not recorded which). The CDR3 is CASSSLTASLYNSPLHF. CDR3 DNA sequence: TGTGCCAGCAGTTCCTTGACGGCTAGTCTCTATAATTCACCCCTCCACTTT.